Reported below is one TCR beta chain. This clone was detected only a few times. The antigen this receptor binds is unknown. Per-nucleotide qualities are absent, and no much larger clonotype sits a single base away. The data belong to a study of blood T cell repertoires in COVID-19 (dated by TCRdb to about 2020). Notes on the research overall: Samples from collaborators originated in the United States, Italy and Spain and spanned both the acute and convalescent phases of COVID-19. Where HLA class I and class II types were available, the types were taken from metadata supplied by the sample provider, not from assay-based typing. Nearly every sample came with metadata listing a de-identified subject ID, COVID-19 status, age in years and sex. The prospective study material was composed of cDNA or gDNA derived from T cells, B-cell-depleted T cells, or PBMCs. Deeply sampled blood TCRbeta repertoires from subjects exposed to, actively infected with, or recovered from COVID-19 were included in the dataset. The samples were drawn from the first 160 participants of the ongoing ImmuneRACE study and from 1,200 or so subjects provided by 6 global collaborators. The repertoires were released in a freely available public database intended as a resource for research on the immune response to SARS-CoV-2.

The CDR3 has 14 amino acids, counting the end cysteine and phenylalanine. The sequence is cut down to CDR3 DNA, 42 bases in frame from base 1. CDR1 is given as SGHAT and CDR2 as FQDESV, both from the germline V gene (reference sequence). The junction shows trimming of 5 bases on V and 6 bases on J, plus 14 bases between the germline ends. The investigation overall reported the following: Clinical and demographic metadata were provided uncurated, with the amount varying by source and participant.

TCRbeta CDR3 regions were amplified from genomic DNA using the immunoSEQ Assay, a bias-controlled multiplex PCR. The original pipeline was this. The number of nucleated cells in each sample was estimated by amplification of reference gene primers within the assay. Sequence reads were collapsed and filtered to measure the absolute abundance of every unique TCRbeta CDR3 rearrangement. For each sample, productive Simpson clonality was calculated as the square root of Simpson's diversity index over productive rearrangements. What TCRdb holds here is the immuneACCESS table cut down to in-frame rearrangements. Part of the clones is not present; checked against another copy, under half of the missing clones reflect an unresolved V gene, and the others are unexplained. The DNA was the basis for D and trimming; V, J and clone size are from that table. This sample gives about 170,000 clones in total; 84% of them show up just once. Roughly 2.7% of the sample lies in the top ten.

In Seattle, one collaborating source enrolled patients while the infection was active and tracked those patients longitudinally over the course of disease. Collaborating institutions collected whole blood in K2EDTA tubes following their own protocols. For TCRbeta analysis, collaborators shipped samples in one of three forms: frozen whole blood, isolated PBMCs, or DNA extracted from either of those sample types. This clonotype was obtained from a woman aged 80 or older with COVID-19, enrolled during active disease. Material: peripheral blood. This receptor chain uses TRBV11-1 and TRBJ1-3; 5 matching bases give a weak D call of TRBD1. The CDR3 has the sequence CASSRFDSSNTIYF. The sequenced DNA is TGTGCCAGCAGCCGATTTGACAGTTCAAACACCATATATTTT.